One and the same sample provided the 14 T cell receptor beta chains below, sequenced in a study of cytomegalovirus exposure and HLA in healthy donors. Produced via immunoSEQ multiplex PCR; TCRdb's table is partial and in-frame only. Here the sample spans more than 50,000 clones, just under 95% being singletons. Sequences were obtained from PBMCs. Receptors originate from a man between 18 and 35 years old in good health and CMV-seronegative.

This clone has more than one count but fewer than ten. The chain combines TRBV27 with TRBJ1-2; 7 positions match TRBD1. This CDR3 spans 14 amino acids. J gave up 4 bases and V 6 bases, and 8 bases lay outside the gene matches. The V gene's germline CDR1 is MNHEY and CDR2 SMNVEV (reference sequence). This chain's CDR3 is CASSSRQGIYGYTF. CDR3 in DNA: TGTGCCAGCAGCTCCCGACAGGGTATCTATGGCTACACCTTC.

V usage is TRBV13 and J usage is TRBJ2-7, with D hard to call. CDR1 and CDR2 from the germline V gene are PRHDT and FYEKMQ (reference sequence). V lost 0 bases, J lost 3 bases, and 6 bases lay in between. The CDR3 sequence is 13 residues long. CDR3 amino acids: CASSLGRVYEQYF. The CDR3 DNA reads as TGTGCCAGCAGCTTAGGCCGGGTCTACGAGCAGTACTTC.

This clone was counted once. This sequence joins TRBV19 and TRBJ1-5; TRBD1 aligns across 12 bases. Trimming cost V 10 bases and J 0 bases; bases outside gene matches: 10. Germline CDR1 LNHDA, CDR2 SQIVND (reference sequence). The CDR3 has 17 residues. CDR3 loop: CATTGTGGRISNQPQHF. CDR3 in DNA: TGTGCCACCACCGGGACAGGGGGCCGAATTAGCAATCAGCCCCAGCATTTT.

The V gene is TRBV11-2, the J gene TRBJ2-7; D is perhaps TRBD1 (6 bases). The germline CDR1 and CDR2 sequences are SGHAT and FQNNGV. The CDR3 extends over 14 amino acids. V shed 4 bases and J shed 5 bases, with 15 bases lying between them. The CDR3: CASSSTQQGDEQYF. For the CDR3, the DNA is TGTGCCAGCAGCTCGACCCAACAGGGCGACGAGCAGTACTTC.

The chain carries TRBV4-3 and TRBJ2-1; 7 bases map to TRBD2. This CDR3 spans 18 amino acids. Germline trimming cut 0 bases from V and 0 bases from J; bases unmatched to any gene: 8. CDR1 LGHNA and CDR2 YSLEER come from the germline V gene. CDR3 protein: CASSQEEVRTSSYNEQFF. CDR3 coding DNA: TGCGCCAGCAGCCAAGAGGAAGTTAGGACTAGCTCCTACAATGAGCAGTTCTTC.

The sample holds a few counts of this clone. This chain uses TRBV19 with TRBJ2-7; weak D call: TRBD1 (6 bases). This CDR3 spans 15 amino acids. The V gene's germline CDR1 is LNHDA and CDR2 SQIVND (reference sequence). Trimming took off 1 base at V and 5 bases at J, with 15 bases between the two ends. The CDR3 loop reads CASSIVADRQHEQYF. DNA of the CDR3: TGTGCCAGTAGTATAGTCGCCGACAGGCAGCACGAGCAGTACTTC.

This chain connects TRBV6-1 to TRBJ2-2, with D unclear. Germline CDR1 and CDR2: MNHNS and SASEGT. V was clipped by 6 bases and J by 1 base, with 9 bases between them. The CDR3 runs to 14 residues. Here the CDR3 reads CASSEPWNTGELFF. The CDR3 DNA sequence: TGTGCCAGCAGCGAACCCTGGAACACCGGGGAGCTGTTTTTT.

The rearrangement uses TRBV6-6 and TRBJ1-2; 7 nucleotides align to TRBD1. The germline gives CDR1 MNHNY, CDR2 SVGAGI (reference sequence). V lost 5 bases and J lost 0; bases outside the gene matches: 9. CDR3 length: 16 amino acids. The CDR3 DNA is TGTGCCAGCAGTCACCGTGGGACAGATCCTAACTATGGCTACACCTTC. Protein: CASSHRGTDPNYGYTF.

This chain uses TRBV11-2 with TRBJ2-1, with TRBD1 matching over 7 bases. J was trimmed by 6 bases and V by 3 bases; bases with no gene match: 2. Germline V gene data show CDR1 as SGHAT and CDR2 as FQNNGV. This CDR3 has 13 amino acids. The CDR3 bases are TGTGCCAGCAGCTTGGACAGGTCCAATGAGCAGTTCTTC. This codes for CASSLDRSNEQFF.

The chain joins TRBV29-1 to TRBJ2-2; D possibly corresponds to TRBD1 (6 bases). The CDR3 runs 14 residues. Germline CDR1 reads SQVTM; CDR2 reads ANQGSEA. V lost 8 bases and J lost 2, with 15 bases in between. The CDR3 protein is CSTRQATNTGELFF. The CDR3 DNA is TGCAGCACCCGACAGGCCACAAACACCGGGGAGCTGTTTTTT.

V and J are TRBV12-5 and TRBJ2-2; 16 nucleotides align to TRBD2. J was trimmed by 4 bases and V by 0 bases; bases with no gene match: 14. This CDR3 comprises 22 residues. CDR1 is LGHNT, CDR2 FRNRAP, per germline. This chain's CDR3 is CASGLVPKSGTSGRATTGELFF. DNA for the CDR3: TGTGCTAGTGGTTTGGTTCCAAAATCCGGGACTAGCGGGAGGGCCACCACCGGGGAGCTGTTTTTT.

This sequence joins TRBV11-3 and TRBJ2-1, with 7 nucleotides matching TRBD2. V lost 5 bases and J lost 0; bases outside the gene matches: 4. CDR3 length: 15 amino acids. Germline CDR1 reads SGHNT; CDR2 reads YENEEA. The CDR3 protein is CASSPRDYSYNEQFF. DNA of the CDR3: TGTGCCAGCAGCCCGAGGGACTACTCCTACAATGAGCAGTTCTTC. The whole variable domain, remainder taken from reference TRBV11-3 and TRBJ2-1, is EAGVVQSPRYKIIEKKQPVAFWCNPISGHNTLYWYLQNLGQGPELLIRYENEEAVDDSQLPKDRFSAERLKGVDSTLKIQPAELGDSAVYLCASSPRDYSYNEQFFGPGTRLTVL.

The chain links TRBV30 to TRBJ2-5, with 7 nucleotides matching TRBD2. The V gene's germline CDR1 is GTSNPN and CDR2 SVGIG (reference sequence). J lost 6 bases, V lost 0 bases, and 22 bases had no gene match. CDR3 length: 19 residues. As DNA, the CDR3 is TGTGCCTGGAGTGTAAATTATATATACGGGAGGCCGGGGGATAAGACCCAGTACTTC. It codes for CAWSVNYIYGRPGDKTQYF.

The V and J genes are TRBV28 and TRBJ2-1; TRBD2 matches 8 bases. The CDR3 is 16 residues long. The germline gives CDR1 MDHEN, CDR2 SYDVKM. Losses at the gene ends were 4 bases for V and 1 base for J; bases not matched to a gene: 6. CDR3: CASSSPASGSYNEQFF. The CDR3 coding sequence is TGTGCCAGCAGTTCCCCTGCTAGCGGGTCCTACAATGAGCAGTTCTTC.